These T cell receptor beta chains were read from a single sample in a study of cytomegalovirus exposure and HLA in healthy donors. Clones were read by immunoSEQ multiplex PCR, and TCRdb kept only the in-frame ones, dropping some. The table shows around 150,000 clones, with around 85% occurring only once. The sequenced sample was PBMCs. These receptors came from a man in his forties in good health and CMV-seronegative. CDR3s include the opening cysteine and the closing phenylalanine or tryptophan. Each record gives: V gene, clone size, D gene, J gene, CDR3 protein, CDR3 DNA. A D gene is named only where the DNA matches it firmly. Size is omitted from some rows. Given values are once, few, many or a class for expanded clones.

TRBV30,.,.,TRBJ2-1,CASEESSYNEQLF,TGTGCCTCGGAGGAAAGCTCCTACAATGAGCAGCTCTTC
TRBV5-6,.,TRBD1,TRBJ2-2,CASSLVDRRKGELFF,TGTGCCAGCAGCTTGGTGGACAGGAGGAAGGGGGAGCTGTTTTTT
TRBV10-1,.,TRBD2,TRBJ2-5,CASSEGRGAAETQYF,TGCGCCAGCAGTGAAGGGCGGGGGGCGGCGGAGACCCAGTACTTC
TRBV4-1,.,TRBD1,TRBJ1-6,CASSQGGRQGASYNSPLHF,TGCGCCAGCAGCCAAGGGGGAAGACAGGGGGCATCCTATAATTCACCCCTCCACTTT
TRBV21-1,.,.,TRBJ1-2,CAKTGYGYTF,TGTGCCAAGACGGGGTATGGCTACACCTTC
TRBV7-9,once,.,TRBJ1-5,CASSGTASNQPQHF,TGTGCCAGCAGCGGAACAGCAAGCAATCAGCCCCAGCATTTT
TRBV4-2,.,TRBD1,TRBJ1-5,CASRLQGARPQHF,TGTGCCAGCAGATTACAGGGGGCACGGCCCCAGCATTTT
TRBV5-1,.,.,TRBJ2-6,CARHRENSGANVLTF,TGCGCCAGACACAGGGAAAACTCTGGGGCCAACGTCCTGACTTTC
TRBV13,.,.,TRBJ2-3,CASSPRDPSSTDTQYF,TGTGCCAGCAGCCCGCGGGACCCCTCTAGCACAGATACGCAGTATTTT
TRBV4-1,.,TRBD1,TRBJ1-4,CASSQDRGRAATNEKLFF,TGCGCCAGCAGCCAGGACAGGGGGAGGGCTGCAACTAATGAAAAACTGTTTTTT
TRBV30,.,.,TRBJ2-7,CAWSVGGRVTEQYF,TGTGCCTGGAGTGTTGGTGGCAGGGTTACCGAGCAGTACTTC
TRBV5-8,.,.,TRBJ2-2,CASSLVAERELFF,TGTGCCAGCAGCTTGGTCGCCGAGCGGGAGCTGTTTTTT
TRBV7-2,.,TRBD2,TRBJ2-1,CASSLGGGNEQFF,TGTGCCAGCAGCTTAGGGGGGGGGAATGAGCAGTTCTTC
TRBV4-1,.,.,TRBJ1-6,CASSQGEQYYNSPLHF,TGCGCCAGCAGCCAAGGCGAACAGTACTATAATTCACCCCTCCACTTT
TRBV27,.,.,TRBJ1-5,CASRGGPGQPQHF,TGTGCCAGCAGGGGAGGGCCTGGCCAGCCCCAGCATTTT
TRBV30,once,.,TRBJ1-1,CAWSVMSTDQAFF,TGTGCCTGGAGTGTAATGAGTACAGATCAAGCTTTCTTT
TRBV19,.,TRBD2,TRBJ2-1,CASLGLAGAFNEQFF,TGTGCCAGTTTGGGACTAGCGGGGGCCTTCAATGAGCAGTTCTTC
TRBV5-1,.,TRBD1,TRBJ1-2,CASSLGTGGGYTF,TGCGCCAGCAGCTTGGGAACAGGGGGTGGCTACACCTTC
TRBV15,.,TRBD1,TRBJ2-5,CATSSPMTGKKETQYF,TGTGCCACCAGCAGCCCGATGACAGGGAAGAAAGAGACCCAGTACTTC
TRBV4-3,once,TRBD1,TRBJ2-3,CASSPGQGLDTQYF,TGCGCCAGCAGCCCGGGACAGGGGTTGGATACGCAGTATTTT
TRBV29-1,.,.,TRBJ1-1,CSVNLMDMNTEAFF,TGCAGTGTTAACCTAATGGACATGAACACTGAAGCTTTCTTT
TRBV19,.,.,TRBJ2-2,CASSSGIHTGELFF,TGTGCCAGTAGTTCCGGGATTCACACCGGGGAGCTGTTTTTT
TRBV7-9,.,TRBD2,TRBJ2-7,CASSSRSTSGGAGGEQYF,TGTGCCAGCAGCTCTAGATCCACTAGCGGGGGAGCTGGGGGCGAGCAGTACTTC
TRBV10-3,.,TRBD1,TRBJ1-2,CAIETEDEGGNYGYTF,TGTGCCATCGAGACGGAAGACGAAGGGGGCAACTATGGCTACACCTTC
TRBV16,.,.,TRBJ1-1,CASSLIRDTEAFF,TGTGCCAGCAGCCTGATCCGGGACACTGAAGCTTTCTTT
TRBV7-3,.,.,TRBJ2-2,CASSLTSGVPTGELFF,TGTGCCAGCAGCTTAACTAGCGGCGTTCCAACCGGGGAGCTGTTTTTT
TRBV30,.,TRBD1,TRBJ1-6,CAWSRGTGQSSYNSPLHF,TGTGCCTGGAGTCGGGGGACAGGTCAAAGCTCCTATAATTCACCCCTCCACTTT
TRBV5-6,.,.,TRBJ1-2,CASSLWGRNYGYTF,TGTGCCAGCAGCTTGTGGGGGCGCAACTATGGCTACACCTTC
TRBV27,once,TRBD2,TRBJ2-5,CASSPRTSGVFVETQYF,TGTGCCAGCAGTCCACGGACTAGCGGGGTTTTCGTGGAGACCCAGTACTTC
TRBV7-8,.,TRBD1,TRBJ2-1,CASSPRQGNNEQFF,TGTGCCAGCAGCCCGAGACAGGGAAACAATGAGCAGTTCTTC
TRBV10-1,.,TRBD2,TRBJ2-7,CASSPAGGYEQYF,TGCGCCAGCAGTCCAGCGGGGGGCTACGAGCAGTACTTC
TRBV5-4,few,TRBD1,TRBJ1-4,CASSLDSGTGHRTNEKLFF,TGTGCCAGCAGCTTGGATAGCGGGACAGGGCACCGAACTAATGAAAAACTGTTTTTT
TRBV30,few,.,TRBJ2-3,CAWSVGGSTDTQYF,TGTGCCTGGAGTGTTGGGGGGAGCACAGATACGCAGTATTTT
TRBV5-4,.,TRBD1,TRBJ2-7,CASSLRGGHSYEQYF,TGTGCCAGCAGCTTGAGAGGGGGCCACTCCTACGAGCAGTACTTC
TRBV7-9,.,TRBD1,TRBJ1-4,CASSLGGTDSEKLFF,TGTGCCAGCAGCTTAGGGGGGACAGACTCAGAAAAACTGTTTTTT
TRBV5-1,once,.,TRBJ1-1,CASSPRGGETEAFF,TGCGCCAGCAGCCCAAGAGGGGGGGAGACTGAAGCTTTCTTT
TRBV9,.,.,TRBJ2-7,CASSVGGPGAYEQYF,TGTGCCAGCAGCGTAGGAGGCCCCGGGGCCTACGAGCAGTACTTC
TRBV4-3,.,.,TRBJ1-6,CASSQGGNSPLHF,TGCGCCAGCAGCCAAGGCGGAAATTCACCCCTCCACTTT
TRBV2,.,.,TRBJ1-2,CASTTGPSNYGYTF,TGTGCCAGCACCACAGGGCCGTCTAACTATGGTTACACCTTC
TRBV2,.,.,TRBJ1-2,CASSDGVGDYGYPF,TGTGCCAGCAGTGACGGGGTTGGCGACTATGGCTACCCCTTC
TRBV19,.,.,TRBJ2-1,CASSIWEGGNEQFF,TGTGCCAGTAGTATTTGGGAGGGGGGCAATGAGCAGTTCTTC
TRBV6-5,.,.,TRBJ1-6,CASSYSLMSDNSPLHF,TGTGCCAGCAGTTACTCGTTGATGTCGGATAATTCACCCCTCCACTTT
TRBV19,.,TRBD1,TRBJ1-1,CASSTTTGLNTEAFF,TGTGCCAGTAGTACGACGACAGGGTTGAACACTGAAGCTTTCTTT
TRBV6-5,.,.,TRBJ2-7,CASSYLGIYEQYF,TGTGCCAGCAGTTACCTCGGGATCTACGAGCAGTACTTC
TRBV18,.,.,TRBJ1-1,CASSPRIAVGYLTEAFF,TGTGCCAGCTCACCCCGGATCGCGGTCGGGTATTTAACTGAAGCTTTCTTT
TRBV4-1,few,.,TRBJ1-2,CASSQEFSEYGYTF,TGCGCCAGCAGCCAAGAATTTAGCGAATATGGCTACACCTTC
TRBV7-8,few,.,TRBJ2-7,CASSYEQGRREQYF,TGTGCCAGCAGCTACGAACAGGGTCGTCGGGAGCAGTACTTC
TRBV30,.,.,TRBJ1-2,CAWSPRDRRYYGYTF,TGTGCCTGGAGTCCACGAGACAGGAGGTACTATGGCTACACCTTC
TRBV7-8,.,.,TRBJ2-7,CASSLRGKRVPEQYF,TGTGCCAGCAGCTTACGGGGAAAAAGGGTGCCCGAGCAGTACTTC
TRBV5-6,.,.,TRBJ1-5,CASSPGTEYQPQHF,TGTGCCAGCAGCCCCGGGACTGAGTATCAGCCCCAGCATTTT
TRBV4-1,.,.,TRBJ1-1,CASSQVRNTEAFF,TGCGCCAGCAGCCAAGTCAGGAACACTGAAGCTTTCTTT
TRBV7-9,.,.,TRBJ2-2,CASSLAWGRELFF,TGTGCCAGCAGCTTAGCTTGGGGCCGGGAGCTGTTTTTT
TRBV15,.,TRBD2,TRBJ2-1,CATSRDGLSGGTYNEQFF,TGTGCCACCAGCAGAGATGGGCTCAGCGGGGGGACTTACAATGAGCAGTTCTTC